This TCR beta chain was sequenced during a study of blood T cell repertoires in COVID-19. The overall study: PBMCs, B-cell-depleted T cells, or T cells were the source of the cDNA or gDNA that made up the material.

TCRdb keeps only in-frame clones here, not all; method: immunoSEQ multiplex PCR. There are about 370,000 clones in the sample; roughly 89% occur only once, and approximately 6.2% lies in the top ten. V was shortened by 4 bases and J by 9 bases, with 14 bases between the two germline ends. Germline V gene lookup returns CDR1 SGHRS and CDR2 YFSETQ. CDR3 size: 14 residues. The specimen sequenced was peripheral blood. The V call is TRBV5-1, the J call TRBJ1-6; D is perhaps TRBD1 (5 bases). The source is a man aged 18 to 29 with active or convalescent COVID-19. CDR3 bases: TGCGCCAGCAGCACTGCAGGGAATCGTTCACCCCTCCACTTT. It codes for CASSTAGNRSPLHF.